The rows below give T cell receptor beta chains drawn from one sample of a study of spatial heterogeneity in lung cancer. TCRdb called the 5' RACE reads again in MiXCR, with one record for every CDR3 protein. The profile shows around 110,000 distinct CDR3 sequences, 9% to 15% of them singletons. The material was PBMCs, obtained at follow-up. These receptors came from a male donor with early-stage non-small cell lung cancer. Both conserved end residues are part of each CDR3.

v_call,j_call,cdr3_aa
TRBV10-3,TRBJ1-1,CAYRPQPRTEAFF
TRBV11-2,TRBJ2-3,CASRPHGSSDSGTQYF
TRBV7-9,TRBJ2-2,CASSLGLAGELFF
TRBV4-2,TRBJ2-3,CASSPLPTGTQYF
TRBV7-8,TRBJ1-2,CASSRPTAETTF
TRBV5-1,TRBJ1-5,CASSQTGGRQPQHF
TRBV7-2,TRBJ2-2,CASSGTARGARENTGELFF
TRBV28,TRBJ2-5,CASSSLLTGGRTQYF
TRBV4-3,TRBJ1-5,CASSQDLTGADQPQHF
TRBV24-1,TRBJ2-2,CATSDWNRGRELFF
TRBV12-3/TRBV12-4,TRBJ2-5,CASSRGTGRAGTQYF
TRBV9,TRBJ1-3,CASTRDPSSGNTIYF
TRBV6-5,TRBJ2-7,CASSYSTPRSEQYF
TRBV20-1,TRBJ2-7,CSARLSGQAQYF
TRBV15,TRBJ1-5,CATSRWGDRNQPQHF
TRBV12-3/TRBV12-4,TRBJ1-6,CASSSAQGSPLHF
TRBV2,TRBJ2-2,CATAWSGNTGELFF
TRBV7-9,TRBJ1-1,CASSSNRDSYMNTEAFF
TRBV6-5,TRBJ2-1,CASSSGPEQFF
TRBV6-6,TRBJ1-2,CASKSRQAHYGYTF
TRBV9,TRBJ2-6,CASSVTPQISGANVLTF
TRBV9,TRBJ1-6,CASSVDYYSPLHF
TRBV7-2,TRBJ1-2,CASSLAGRANYGYTF
TRBV9,TRBJ2-5,CASSVAGAGALETQYF
TRBV3-1,TRBJ2-7,CASSQVVGVLYEQYF
TRBV23-1,TRBJ2-7,CASNHQGNFYEQYF
TRBV6-5,TRBJ2-2,CASSYGTSGAGELFF
TRBV28,TRBJ2-3,CASSFGVTDTQYF